The following is a T cell receptor beta chain sequence with its context. This table comes from immunoSEQ multiplex PCR, and its TCRdb copy is limited to in-frame clones, with some not included. The sample shows 130,000 or so clones, around 90% of them seen only once. V lost 3 bases, J lost 4 bases, and 6 bases stayed unmatched. The CDR3 loop spans 17 amino acids. Germline V gene lookup returns CDR1 SGHTA and CDR2 FQGTGA. This sample stems from a study of control samples from healthy donors and cancer patients. The sequenced material came from blood. The TCR comes from a man younger than 35 in good health. The rearrangement uses TRBV7-3 and TRBJ2-1; 13 bases match TRBD2. CDR3 in amino acids: CASSLYGLAGAYNEQFF. In DNA form, the CDR3 reads TGTGCCAGCAGCTTGTATGGACTAGCGGGGGCTTACAATGAGCAGTTCTTC.